This T cell receptor (beta chain) was sequenced during a study of T cell responses to AZD1222 COVID-19 vaccine. On the study more broadly: Doses given second, at about 4 or about 12 weeks, were pooled.

With respect to this clone: The antigen remains undetermined.

Overall study results and limits: None of the repertoires were sampled until the peak T cell response had passed. Donors were mostly white British, more females; clonal diversity possibly underestimated. Dominant CD4 TCR responses targeted spike regions 160-218 and 743-854.

Produced via immunoSEQ multiplex PCR; TCRdb's table is partial and in-frame only. The top ten hold 20% to 25% of the sample, which has about 130,000 clones, about nine tenths seen once. V was trimmed by 6 bases and J by 0 bases, leaving 24 bases between them. CDR1 is SGHDT and CDR2 is YYEEEE in the germline V gene. The CDR3 consists of 18 residues. The specimen was peripheral blood, collected on day 0 of AZD1222 vaccination. J is TRBJ1-1 and V is TRBV5-6, with a possible D match to TRBD1 (5 bases). This clonotype was obtained from an adult in good health. CDR3 in amino acids: CASISGNLREGMNTEAFF. The CDR3 region has the DNA TGTGCCAGCATTTCCGGGAACTTGAGGGAGGGGATGAACACTGAAGCTTTCTTT. Together with reference TRBV5-6 and TRBJ1-1, the CDR3 gives the full variable domain: DAGVTQSPTHLIKTRGQQVTLRCSPKSGHDTVSWYQQALGQGPQFIFQYYEEEERQRGNFPDRFSGHQFPNYSSELNVNALLLGDSALYLCASISGNLREGMNTEAFFGQGTRLTVV.